This is a list of T cell receptor beta chains from one sample in a study of blood T cell repertoires in COVID-19. TCRdb's table, derived via immunoSEQ multiplex PCR, lists solely in-frame clones and lacks some. The table has fewer than 250,000 clones, around 82% seen once. Specimen: PBMCs or T cells enriched from blood (not recorded which). Source of these receptors: a woman in her fifties or sixties who had been exposed to COVID-19. Both conserved end residues are part of each CDR3. Fields, in order: clone size, J gene, V gene, CDR3 length, D gene, CDR3 protein, CDR3 DNA. The D gene is left open where the match is weak. A clone size is listed for some rows: how often the clone was seen (once, few, many), or a class if it is expanded.

clone_size: NA; j_call: TRBJ1-6; v_call: TRBV18; cdr3_length: 17; d_call: NA; cdr3_aa: CASSIDQAGSRNSPLHF; cdr3_nt: TGTGCCAGCTCCATCGATCAAGCGGGGTCTAGGAATTCACCCCTCCACTTT
clone_size: NA; j_call: TRBJ1-3; v_call: TRBV10-2; cdr3_length: 14; d_call: NA; cdr3_aa: CASSEGSSGNTIYF; cdr3_nt: TGCGCCAGCAGTGAGGGCAGCTCTGGAAACACCATATATTTT
clone_size: NA; j_call: TRBJ1-1; v_call: TRBV18; cdr3_length: 17; d_call: NA; cdr3_aa: CASSPRGAPEAKTEAFF; cdr3_nt: TGTGCCAGCTCACCTCGTGGGGCCCCAGAAGCTAAGACTGAAGCTTTCTTT
clone_size: NA; j_call: TRBJ1-4; v_call: TRBV28; cdr3_length: 17; d_call: NA; cdr3_aa: CASRKGRGGRNNEKLFF; cdr3_nt: TGTGCCAGCCGGAAGGGACGGGGAGGAAGAAATAATGAAAAACTGTTTTTT
clone_size: NA; j_call: TRBJ1-4; v_call: TRBV23-1; cdr3_length: 14; d_call: NA; cdr3_aa: CASSRPRRGEKLFF; cdr3_nt: TGCGCCAGCAGTCGCCCCCGCCGGGGTGAAAAACTGTTTTTT
clone_size: NA; j_call: TRBJ2-1; v_call: TRBV4-3; cdr3_length: 17; d_call: NA; cdr3_aa: CASSQDFGAASYNEQFF; cdr3_nt: TGCGCCAGCAGCCAAGATTTCGGAGCGGCCTCCTACAATGAGCAGTTCTTC
clone_size: NA; j_call: TRBJ1-1; v_call: TRBV4-3; cdr3_length: 16; d_call: NA; cdr3_aa: CASSPGGEGRGTEAFF; cdr3_nt: TGCGCCAGCAGCCCGGGTGGGGAAGGGAGGGGTACTGAAGCTTTCTTT
clone_size: NA; j_call: TRBJ1-4; v_call: TRBV6-1; cdr3_length: 16; d_call: TRBD1; cdr3_aa: CASSEASVDRGGKLFF; cdr3_nt: TGTGCCAGCAGTGAAGCCTCTGTCGACAGGGGTGGAAAACTGTTTTTT
clone_size: NA; j_call: TRBJ1-1; v_call: TRBV19; cdr3_length: 14; d_call: NA; cdr3_aa: CASSIAGGNTEAFF; cdr3_nt: TGTGCCAGTAGTATAGCAGGAGGTAACACTGAAGCTTTCTTT
clone_size: once; j_call: TRBJ1-6; v_call: TRBV10-1; cdr3_length: 21; d_call: TRBD1; cdr3_aa: CASTWDRDRSAPTIYNSPLHF; cdr3_nt: TGCGCCAGCACGTGGGACAGGGATCGATCGGCGCCGACTATCTATAATTCACCCCTCCACTTT
clone_size: few; j_call: TRBJ1-1; v_call: TRBV7-9; cdr3_length: 14; d_call: TRBD1; cdr3_aa: CASSPMTGETEAFF; cdr3_nt: TGTGCCAGCAGCCCCATGACAGGGGAAACTGAAGCTTTCTTT
clone_size: few; j_call: TRBJ1-1; v_call: TRBV5-4; cdr3_length: 13; d_call: TRBD1; cdr3_aa: CASSRDREPEAFF; cdr3_nt: TGTGCCAGCAGTCGCGACAGGGAGCCTGAAGCTTTCTTT
clone_size: NA; j_call: TRBJ2-3; v_call: TRBV5-4; cdr3_length: 13; d_call: NA; cdr3_aa: CASSLGGADTQYF; cdr3_nt: TGTGCCAGCAGCTTGGGGGGGGCAGATACGCAGTATTTT
clone_size: NA; j_call: TRBJ2-7; v_call: TRBV2; cdr3_length: 14; d_call: TRBD1; cdr3_aa: CASSPQRQGFEQYF; cdr3_nt: TGTGCCAGCAGCCCCCAAAGACAGGGTTTCGAGCAGTACTTC
clone_size: NA; j_call: TRBJ1-1; v_call: TRBV11-2; cdr3_length: 15; d_call: NA; cdr3_aa: CASRTDANRNTEAFF; cdr3_nt: TGTGCCAGCAGAACCGATGCGAACAGGAACACTGAAGCTTTCTTT
clone_size: NA; j_call: TRBJ1-1; v_call: TRBV6-2/TRBV6-3; cdr3_length: 13; d_call: NA; cdr3_aa: CASSYSRDTEAFF; cdr3_nt: TGTGCCAGCAGTTACTCGAGGGACACTGAAGCTTTCTTT
clone_size: once; j_call: TRBJ1-2; v_call: TRBV18; cdr3_length: 12; d_call: NA; cdr3_aa: CASSPGGTGYTF; cdr3_nt: TGTGCCAGCTCACCAGGGGGGACTGGCTACACCTTC
clone_size: NA; j_call: TRBJ2-2; v_call: TRBV12-3/TRBV12-4; cdr3_length: 12; d_call: NA; cdr3_aa: CATVYNTGELFF; cdr3_nt: TGTGCCACCGTCTATAACACCGGGGAGCTGTTTTTT